Listed here are 4 T cell receptor beta chains from one sample, sequenced in a study of cytomegalovirus exposure and HLA in healthy donors (dated by TCRdb to 2016 to 2017). The library was built by means of the immunoSEQ multiplex PCR assay. For the multiplex PCR, a mixture combining 60 forward primers for TCR Vbeta segments and 13 reverse primers for TCR Jbeta segments was used. Imported from immuneACCESS, the table was reduced by TCRdb to in-frame sequences with V and J called. These copies leave out some clones; in studies compared against another copy, an unresolved V gene accounts for under half, and the cause of the remainder is not known. The table for this sample lists roughly 170,000 clones; over 65% of them were counted only once. Roughly 0.82% of the sample is in the top ten clones. The specimen sequenced was PBMCs. The receptors shown here come from a female donor in good health and CMV-seronegative.

This rearrangement joins TRBV4-1 to TRBJ2-3, with 8 bases that match TRBD2. J lost 1 base, V lost 4 bases, and 7 bases had no gene match. The V gene's germline CDR1 is MGHRA and CDR2 YSYEKL. The CDR3 is made up of 16 amino acids. CDR3 protein: CASSLRSGGRTDTQYF. DNA of the CDR3: TGCGCCAGCAGCCTACGCAGCGGGGGCCGCACAGATACGCAGTATTTT.

The genes are TRBV6-5 and TRBJ1-5; a possible D gene is TRBD1 (5 bases). The length of the CDR3 is 14 residues. V lost 0 bases, J lost 7 bases, and 10 bases lay in between. CDR1 and CDR2 (germline): MNHEY, SVGAGI. CDR3 residues: CASSYSREGQPQHF. DNA of the CDR3: TGTGCCAGCAGTTACTCCAGGGAGGGGCAGCCCCAGCATTTT.

The V gene is TRBV18, the J gene TRBJ2-5; 11 bases are a match to TRBD1. The V gene end was trimmed by 4 bases and the J gene end by 5 bases; junction bases not matched to a gene: 6. The germline V gene has CDR1 KGHSH and CDR2 LQKENI. The CDR3 extends over 15 amino acids. CDR3 bases: TGTGCCAGCTCACACGGACAGGGGGCGGCGGAGACCCAGTACTTC. Its protein product is CASSHGQGAAETQYF. Together with reference TRBV18 and TRBJ2-5, the CDR3 gives the full variable domain: NAGVMQNPRHLVRRRGQEARLRCSPMKGHSHVYWYRQLPEEGLKFMVYLQKENIIDESGMPKERFSAEFPKEGPSILRIQQVVRGDSAAYFCASSHGQGAAETQYFGPGTRLLVL.

The chain couples TRBV6-5 to TRBJ1-1, with 10 bases fitting TRBD1. Trimming at V came to 6 bases and at J to 11 bases, leaving 12 bases not matched to a gene. Germline CDR1 reads MNHEY; CDR2 reads SVGAGI. This CDR3 spans 14 amino acids. Here the CDR3 DNA reads TGTGCCAGCAGAAAATCCGGGACAGGGGTGTCGGCTTTCTTT. Protein: CASRKSGTGVSAFF.